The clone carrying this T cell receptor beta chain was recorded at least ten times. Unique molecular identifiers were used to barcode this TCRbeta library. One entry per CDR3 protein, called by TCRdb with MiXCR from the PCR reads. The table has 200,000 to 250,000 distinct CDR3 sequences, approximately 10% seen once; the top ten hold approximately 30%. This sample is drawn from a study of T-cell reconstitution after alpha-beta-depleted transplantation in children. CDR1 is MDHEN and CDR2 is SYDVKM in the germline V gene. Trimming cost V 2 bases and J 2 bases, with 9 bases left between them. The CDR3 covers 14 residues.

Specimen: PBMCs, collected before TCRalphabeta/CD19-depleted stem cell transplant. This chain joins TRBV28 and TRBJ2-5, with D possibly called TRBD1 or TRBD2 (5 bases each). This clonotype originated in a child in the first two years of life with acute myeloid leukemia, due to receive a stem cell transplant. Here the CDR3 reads CASSLPGTQETQYF. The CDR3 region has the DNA TGTGCCAGCAGTTTACCAGGGACGCAAGAGACCCAGTACTTC.